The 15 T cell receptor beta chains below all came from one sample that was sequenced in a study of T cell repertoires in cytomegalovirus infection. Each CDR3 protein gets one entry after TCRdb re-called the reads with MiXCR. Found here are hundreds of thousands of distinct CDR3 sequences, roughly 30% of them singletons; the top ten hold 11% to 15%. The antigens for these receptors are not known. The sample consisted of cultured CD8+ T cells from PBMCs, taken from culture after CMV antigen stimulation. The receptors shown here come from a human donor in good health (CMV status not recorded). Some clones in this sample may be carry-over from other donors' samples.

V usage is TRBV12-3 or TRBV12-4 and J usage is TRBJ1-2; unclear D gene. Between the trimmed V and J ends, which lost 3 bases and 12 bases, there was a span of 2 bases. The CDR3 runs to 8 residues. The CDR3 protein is CASSFDTF. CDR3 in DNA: TGTGCCAGCAGTTTTGACACCTTC.

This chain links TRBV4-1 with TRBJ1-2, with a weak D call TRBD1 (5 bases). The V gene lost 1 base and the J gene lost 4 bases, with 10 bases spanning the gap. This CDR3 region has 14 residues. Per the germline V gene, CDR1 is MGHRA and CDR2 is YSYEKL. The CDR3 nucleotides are TGCGCCAGCAGCCAAGCAGGGACTACCTATGGCTACACCTTC. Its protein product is CASSQAGTTYGYTF.

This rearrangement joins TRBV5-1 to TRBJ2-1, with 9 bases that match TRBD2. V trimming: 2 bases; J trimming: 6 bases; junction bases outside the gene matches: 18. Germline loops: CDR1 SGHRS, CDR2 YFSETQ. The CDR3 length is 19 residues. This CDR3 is CASSFGWAEERGALNEQFF. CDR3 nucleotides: TGCGCCAGCAGCTTCGGTTGGGCTGAGGAGCGGGGGGCCCTCAATGAGCAGTTCTTC.

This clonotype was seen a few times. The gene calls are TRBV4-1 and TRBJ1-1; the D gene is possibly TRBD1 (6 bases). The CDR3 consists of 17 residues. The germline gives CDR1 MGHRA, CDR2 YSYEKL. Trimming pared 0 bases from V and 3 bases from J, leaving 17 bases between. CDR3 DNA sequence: TGCGCCAGCAGCCAAGATTTAACAGGGATTGAATACACTGAAGCTTTCTTT. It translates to CASSQDLTGIEYTEAFF.

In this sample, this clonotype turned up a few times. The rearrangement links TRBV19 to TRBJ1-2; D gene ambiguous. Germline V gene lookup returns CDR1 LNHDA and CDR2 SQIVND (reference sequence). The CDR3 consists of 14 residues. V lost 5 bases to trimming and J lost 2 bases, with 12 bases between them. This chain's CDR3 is CASSELGKNYGYTF. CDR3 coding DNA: TGTGCCAGTAGTGAACTTGGCAAGAACTATGGCTACACCTTC.

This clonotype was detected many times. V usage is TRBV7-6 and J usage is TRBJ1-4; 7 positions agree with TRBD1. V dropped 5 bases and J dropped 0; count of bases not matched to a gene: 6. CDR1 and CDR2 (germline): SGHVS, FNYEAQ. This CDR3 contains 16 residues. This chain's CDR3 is CASSMTGIATNEKLFF. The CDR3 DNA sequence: TGTGCCAGCAGCATGACAGGGATAGCAACTAATGAAAAACTGTTTTTT.

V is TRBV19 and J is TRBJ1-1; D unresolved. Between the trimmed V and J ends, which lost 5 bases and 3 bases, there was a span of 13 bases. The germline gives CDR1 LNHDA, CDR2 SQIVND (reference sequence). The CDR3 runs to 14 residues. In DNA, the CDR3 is TGTGCCAGTAGTCCCTCGGCGCAGTACACTGAAGCTTTCTTT. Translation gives CASSPSAQYTEAFF.

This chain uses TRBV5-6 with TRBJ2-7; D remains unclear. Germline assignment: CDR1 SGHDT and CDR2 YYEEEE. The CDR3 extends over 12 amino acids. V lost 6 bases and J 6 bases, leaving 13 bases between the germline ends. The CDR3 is CASTSALGEQYF. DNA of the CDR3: TGTGCCAGCACCTCCGCCCTGGGCGAGCAGTACTTC.

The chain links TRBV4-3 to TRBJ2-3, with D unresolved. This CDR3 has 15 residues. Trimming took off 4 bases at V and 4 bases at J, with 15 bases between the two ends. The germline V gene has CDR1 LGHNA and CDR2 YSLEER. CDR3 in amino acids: CASSRQSGRPDTQYF. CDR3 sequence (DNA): TGCGCCAGCAGCCGGCAGAGTGGCCGGCCAGATACGCAGTATTTT.

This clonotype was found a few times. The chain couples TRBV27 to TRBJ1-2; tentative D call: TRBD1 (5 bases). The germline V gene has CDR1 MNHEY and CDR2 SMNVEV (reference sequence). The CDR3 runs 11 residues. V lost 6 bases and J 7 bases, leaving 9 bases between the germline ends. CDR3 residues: CASRGEGGYTF. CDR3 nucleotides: TGTGCCAGCAGAGGGGAGGGTGGCTACACCTTC.

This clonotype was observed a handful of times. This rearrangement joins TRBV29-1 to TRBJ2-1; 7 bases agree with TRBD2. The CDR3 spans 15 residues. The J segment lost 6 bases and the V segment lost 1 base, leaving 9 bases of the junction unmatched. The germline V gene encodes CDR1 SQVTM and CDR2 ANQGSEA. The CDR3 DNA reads TGCAGCGTTGAAGTGGGGGGGGTATCGTTCAATGAGCAGTTCTTC. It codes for CSVEVGGVSFNEQFF.

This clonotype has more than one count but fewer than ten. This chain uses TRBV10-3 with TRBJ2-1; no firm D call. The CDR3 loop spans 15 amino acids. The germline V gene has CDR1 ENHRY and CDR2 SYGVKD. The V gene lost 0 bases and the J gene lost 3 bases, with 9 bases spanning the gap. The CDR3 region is CAISESDRVYNEQFF. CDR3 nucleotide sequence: TGTGCCATCAGTGAGTCGGATAGGGTCTACAATGAGCAGTTCTTC.

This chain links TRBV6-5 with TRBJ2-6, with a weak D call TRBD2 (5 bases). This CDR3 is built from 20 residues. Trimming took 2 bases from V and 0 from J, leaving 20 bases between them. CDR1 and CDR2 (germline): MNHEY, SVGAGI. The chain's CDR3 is CASSYDYLNGEFSGANVLTF. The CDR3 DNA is TGTGCCAGCAGTTACGACTACCTTAATGGGGAGTTCTCTGGGGCCAACGTCCTGACTTTC.

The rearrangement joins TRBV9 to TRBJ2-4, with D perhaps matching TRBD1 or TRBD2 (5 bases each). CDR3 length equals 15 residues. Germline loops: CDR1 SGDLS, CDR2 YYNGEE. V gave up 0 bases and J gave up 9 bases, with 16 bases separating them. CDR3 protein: CASSVGSGGRGIQYF. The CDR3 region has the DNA TGTGCCAGCAGCGTAGGGAGTGGGGGTCGTGGCATTCAGTACTTC.

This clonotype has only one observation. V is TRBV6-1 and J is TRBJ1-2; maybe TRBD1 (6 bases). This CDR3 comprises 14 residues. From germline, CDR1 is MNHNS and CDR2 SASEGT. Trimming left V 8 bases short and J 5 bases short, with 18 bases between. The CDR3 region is CASGYSGGSYGYTF. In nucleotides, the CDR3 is TGTGCCAGCGGTTACAGCGGGGGCAGTTATGGCTACACCTTC.